This T cell receptor beta chain was found in a study of metastatic and nonmetastatic thyroid tumors. With 5 bases removed from V and 4 bases from J, the gap between germline ends came to 18 bases. This CDR3 is 15 amino acids long. Germline values: CDR1 SGHAT, CDR2 FQNNGV. Regarding this clone: The antigen remains undetermined.

Study results and caveats: When malignant thyroid tumors were compared with benign nodules, TCR beta diversity was reportedly significantly higher in the malignant tumors. This held in both blood and tumor samples.

The entire patient cohort was treatment-naive prior to thyroid surgery. TCRdb re-called the PCR reads through MiXCR. Of around 70,000 clones in the sample, roughly 18% were seen once. The clonotype was recovered from a female donor with papillary thyroid cancer or a benign thyroid nodule (not recorded which). Some clones in this sample may be carry-over from other donors' samples. The genes are TRBV11-2 and TRBJ2-7; D tentatively reads TRBD1 or TRBD2 (6 bases each). The sequencing input was blood. The CDR3 DNA follows: TGTGCCAGCAGCCTGATGATGGGGGGCATTTACGAGCAGTACTTC. Residues: CASSLMMGGIYEQYF.